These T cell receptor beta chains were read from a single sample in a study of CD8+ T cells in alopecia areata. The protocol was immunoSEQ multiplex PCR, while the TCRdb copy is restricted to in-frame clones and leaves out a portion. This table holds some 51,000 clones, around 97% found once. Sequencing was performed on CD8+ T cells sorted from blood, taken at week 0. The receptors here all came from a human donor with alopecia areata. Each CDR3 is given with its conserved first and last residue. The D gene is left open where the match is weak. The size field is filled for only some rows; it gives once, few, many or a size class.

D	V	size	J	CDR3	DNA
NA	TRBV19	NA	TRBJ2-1	CASSVLGSSYNEQFF	TGTGCCAGTAGTGTCCTAGGTAGCTCCTACAATGAGCAGTTCTTC
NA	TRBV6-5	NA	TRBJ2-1	CASSYSKSNEQFF	TGTGCCAGCAGTTACTCGAAGAGCAATGAGCAGTTCTTC
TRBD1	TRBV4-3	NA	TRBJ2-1	CASSPGTGYEQFF	TGCGCCAGCAGCCCAGGGACAGGGTATGAGCAGTTCTTC
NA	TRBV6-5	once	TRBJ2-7	CASSYSASDLHEQYF	TGTGCCAGCAGTTACTCGGCTAGCGATCTTCACGAGCAGTACTTC
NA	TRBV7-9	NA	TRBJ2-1	CASSFQGEQFF	TGTGCCAGCAGCTTTCAGGGGGAGCAGTTCTTC
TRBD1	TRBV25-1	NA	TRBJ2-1	CASSAGDSSYNEQFF	TGTGCCAGCAGTGCTGGGGACAGCTCCTACAATGAGCAGTTCTTC
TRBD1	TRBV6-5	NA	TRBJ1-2	CASSYSIQGAGGYTF	TGTGCCAGCAGTTACTCGATTCAGGGGGCGGGTGGCTACACCTTC
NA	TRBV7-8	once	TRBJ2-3	CASSLLRTSTDTQYF	TGTGCCAGCAGCTTACTTCGAACTAGCACAGATACGCAGTATTTT
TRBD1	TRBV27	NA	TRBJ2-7	CASSFSGTANYEQYF	TGTGCCAGCAGTTTTTCTGGGACAGCAAATTACGAGCAGTACTTC
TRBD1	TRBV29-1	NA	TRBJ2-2	CSVDRGSTGELFF	TGCAGCGTGGACAGGGGGAGCACCGGGGAGCTGTTTTTT
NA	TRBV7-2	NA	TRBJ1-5	CASRGIPNQPQHF	TGTGCCAGCAGGGGGATCCCGAATCAGCCCCAGCATTTT
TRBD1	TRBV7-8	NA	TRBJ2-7	CASSLAVQEQGAKEQYF	TGTGCCAGCAGCTTAGCGGTGCAGGAACAGGGGGCGAAAGAGCAGTACTTC
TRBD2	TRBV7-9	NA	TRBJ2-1	CASSSNPGGSSYNEQFF	TGTGCCAGCAGCTCAAACCCGGGGGGGAGCTCCTACAATGAGCAGTTCTTC
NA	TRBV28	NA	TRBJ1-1	CASSLYRVRTEAFF	TGTGCCAGCAGTTTATACAGGGTGAGGACTGAAGCTTTCTTT
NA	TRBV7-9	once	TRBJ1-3	CASSLGPGKPEGNTIYF	TGTGCCAGCAGCTTAGGACCCGGAAAGCCGGAAGGAAACACCATATATTTT
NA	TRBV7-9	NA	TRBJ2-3	CASRRDTQYF	TGTGCCAGCCGTCGGGATACGCAGTATTTT
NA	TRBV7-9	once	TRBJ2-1	CASSPPSYNEQFF	TGTGCCAGCAGCCCGCCCTCCTACAATGAGCAGTTCTTC
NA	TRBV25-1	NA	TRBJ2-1	CASKGRSSYNEQFF	TGTGCCAGCAAGGGGCGGAGCTCCTACAATGAGCAGTTCTTC
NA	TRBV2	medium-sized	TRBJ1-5	CASREGPWESNQPQHF	TGTGCCAGCAGGGAAGGGCCCTGGGAGTCTAATCAGCCCCAGCATTTT
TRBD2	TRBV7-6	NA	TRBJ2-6	CASSPTSGGVSGANVLTF	TGTGCCAGCAGTCCGACTAGCGGGGGGGTCTCTGGGGCCAACGTCCTGACTTTC
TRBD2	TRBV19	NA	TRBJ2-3	CASSMGGGPSSTDTQYF	TGTGCCAGTAGTATGGGCGGGGGGCCCTCTAGCACAGATACGCAGTATTTT
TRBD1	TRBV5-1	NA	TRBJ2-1	CASSLQGFYNEQFF	TGCGCCAGCAGCCTACAGGGGTTTTACAATGAGCAGTTCTTC
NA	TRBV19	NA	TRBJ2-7	CASSIAGRTYEQYF	TGTGCCAGTAGTATAGCCGGACGGACCTACGAGCAGTACTTC
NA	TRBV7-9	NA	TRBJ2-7	CASSLAGDPREQYF	TGTGCCAGCAGCTTAGCGGGGGACCCCCGAGAGCAGTACTTC
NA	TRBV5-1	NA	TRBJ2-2	CASSLRRNTGELFF	TGCGCCAGCAGCTTGCGGAGGAACACCGGGGAGCTGTTTTTT
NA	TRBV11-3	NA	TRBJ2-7	CASSDRDTRYEQYF	TGTGCCAGCAGCGACCGGGACACGAGGTACGAGCAGTACTTC
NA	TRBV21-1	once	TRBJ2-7	CASSKVRRQGGYEQYF	TGTGCCAGCAGCAAAGTTAGACGACAGGGGGGGTACGAGCAGTACTTC
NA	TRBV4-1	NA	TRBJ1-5	CASSQDVAGGQPQHF	TGCGCCAGCAGCCAAGATGTGGCAGGTGGACAGCCCCAGCATTTT
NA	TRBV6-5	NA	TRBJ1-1	CASSYSGSTEAFF	TGTGCCAGCAGTTACTCGGGATCCACTGAAGCTTTCTTT
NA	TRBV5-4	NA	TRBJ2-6	CASSLVWGSGANVLTF	TGTGCCAGCAGCTTGGTCTGGGGGTCTGGGGCCAACGTCCTGACTTTC
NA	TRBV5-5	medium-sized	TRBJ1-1	CASSAGWNTEAFF	TGTGCCAGCAGCGCCGGATGGAACACTGAAGCTTTCTTT
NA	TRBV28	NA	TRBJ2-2	CASSSDSYTGELFF	TGTGCCAGCAGTTCCGACAGTTACACCGGGGAGCTGTTTTTT
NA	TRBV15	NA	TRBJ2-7	CATSPYPLGNYEQYF	TGTGCCACCAGCCCCTACCCCTTAGGAAACTACGAGCAGTACTTC
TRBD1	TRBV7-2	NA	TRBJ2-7	CASSFAGGGYEQYF	TGTGCCAGCAGCTTTGCAGGGGGCGGATACGAGCAGTACTTC
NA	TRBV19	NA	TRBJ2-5	CASSIDGIQETQYF	TGTGCCAGTAGTATCGACGGAATTCAAGAGACCCAGTACTTC
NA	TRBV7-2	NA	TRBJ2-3	CASSPWGAQSTDTQYF	TGTGCCAGCAGCCCATGGGGGGCGCAAAGCACAGATACGCAGTATTTT
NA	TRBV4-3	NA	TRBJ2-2	CASSRRNTGELFF	TGCGCCAGCAGCCGACGAAACACCGGGGAGCTGTTTTTT
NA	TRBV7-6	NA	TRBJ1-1	CASSSPLAGTGTEAFF	TGTGCCAGCAGCTCACCTTTGGCGGGGACCGGCACTGAAGCTTTCTTT
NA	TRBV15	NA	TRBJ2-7	CATSRVGLGSYEQYF	TGTGCCACCAGCAGAGTCGGACTCGGGTCCTACGAGCAGTACTTC
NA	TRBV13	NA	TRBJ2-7	CASSRKQGYEQYF	TGTGCCAGCAGCAGAAAACAGGGCTACGAGCAGTACTTC
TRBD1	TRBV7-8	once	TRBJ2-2	CASSLTGRNTGELFF	TGTGCCAGCAGCTTGACAGGGAGGAACACCGGGGAGCTGTTTTTT
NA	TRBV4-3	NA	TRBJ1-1	CASSQATPGMNTEAFF	TGCGCCAGCAGCCAAGCAACCCCAGGGATGAACACTGAAGCTTTCTTT
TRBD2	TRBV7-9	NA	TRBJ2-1	CASSFSGEQFF	TGTGCCAGCAGCTTTAGCGGGGAGCAGTTCTTC
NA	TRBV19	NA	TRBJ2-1	CATSFAGRIGNEQFF	TGTGCCACCTCCTTCGCGGGGCGGATAGGGAATGAGCAGTTCTTC
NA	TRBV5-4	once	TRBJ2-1	CASSPGTYNEQFF	TGTGCCAGCAGCCCAGGGACCTACAATGAGCAGTTCTTC
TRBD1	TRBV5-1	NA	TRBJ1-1	CASSSHPGQADTEAFF	TGCGCCAGCAGCTCCCACCCGGGACAGGCTGACACTGAAGCTTTCTTT
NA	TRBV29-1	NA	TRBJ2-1	CSVGLRGDEQFF	TGCAGCGTGGGGCTTAGGGGCGATGAGCAGTTCTTC
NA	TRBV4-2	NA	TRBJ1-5	CASSQDMAGSNQPQHF	TGTGCCAGCAGCCAAGATATGGCGGGGAGCAATCAGCCCCAGCATTTT